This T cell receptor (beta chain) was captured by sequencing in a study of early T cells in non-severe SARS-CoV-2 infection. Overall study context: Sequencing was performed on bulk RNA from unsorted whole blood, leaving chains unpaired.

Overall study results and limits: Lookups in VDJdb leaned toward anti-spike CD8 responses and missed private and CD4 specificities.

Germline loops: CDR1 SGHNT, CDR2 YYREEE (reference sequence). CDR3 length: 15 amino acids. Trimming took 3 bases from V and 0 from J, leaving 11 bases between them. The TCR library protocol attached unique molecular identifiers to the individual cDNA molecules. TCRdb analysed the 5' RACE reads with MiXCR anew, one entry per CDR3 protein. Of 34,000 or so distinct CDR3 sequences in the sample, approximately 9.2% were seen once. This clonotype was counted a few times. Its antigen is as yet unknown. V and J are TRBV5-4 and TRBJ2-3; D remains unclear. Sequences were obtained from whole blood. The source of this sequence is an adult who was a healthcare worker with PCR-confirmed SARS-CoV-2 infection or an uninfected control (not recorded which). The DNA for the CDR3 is TGTGCCAGCAGCTCTCAGGTACCTAGCACAGATACGCAGTATTTT. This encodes CASSSQVPSTDTQYF.